The rows below give T cell receptor beta chains drawn from one sample of a study of radiotherapy plus CTLA-4 blockade in lung cancer. Only in-frame clones appear in the TCRdb table, and some are missing; sequencing was by immunoSEQ multiplex PCR. The sample carries some 90,000 clones, around 86% recorded once. Sequences were derived from peripheral blood, sampled from a patient treated with radiotherapy plus ipilimumab. The receptors come from a human donor with non-small cell lung cancer who had a partial response to radiotherapy plus ipilimumab. Each CDR3 is given with its conserved first and last residue. The D gene is left open where the match is weak.

CDR3 protein: CASRPTGGVNEQFF
V gene: TRBV6-1
J gene: TRBJ2-1
D gene: .

CDR3 protein: CASRRTGNTEAFF
V gene: TRBV6-5
J gene: TRBJ1-1
D gene: .

CDR3 protein: CASRRTQGKGTEAFF
V gene: TRBV6-1
J gene: TRBJ1-1
D gene: .

CDR3 protein: CSVHRPGGYGEKLFF
V gene: TRBV29-1
J gene: TRBJ1-4
D gene: TRBD1

CDR3 protein: CASSPLDREYSYGYTF
V gene: TRBV18
J gene: TRBJ1-2
D gene: TRBD1

CDR3 protein: CASSLAIAWNEQFF
V gene: TRBV11-1
J gene: TRBJ2-1
D gene: .

CDR3 protein: CASRDLTGRVPQAFF
V gene: TRBV6-1
J gene: TRBJ1-1
D gene: .

CDR3 protein: CAISATRTPPTDTQYF
V gene: TRBV10-3
J gene: TRBJ2-3
D gene: .

CDR3 protein: CSVRDTFNEKLFF
V gene: TRBV29-1
J gene: TRBJ1-4
D gene: .

CDR3 protein: CASSRTSGTDTQYF
V gene: TRBV6-1
J gene: TRBJ2-3
D gene: .